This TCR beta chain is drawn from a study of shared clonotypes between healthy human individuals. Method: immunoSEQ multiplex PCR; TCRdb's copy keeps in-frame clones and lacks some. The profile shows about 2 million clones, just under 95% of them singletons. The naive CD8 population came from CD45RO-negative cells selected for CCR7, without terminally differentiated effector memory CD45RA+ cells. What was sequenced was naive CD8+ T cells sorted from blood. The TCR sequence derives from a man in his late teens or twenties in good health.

This CDR3 reads CASSLALSRNYEQYF. In DNA form, the CDR3 reads TGTGCCAGCAGCTTGGCTTTGAGTAGGAACTACGAGCAGTACTTC. V and J are TRBV5-6 and TRBJ2-7; D not certain. CDR1 is SGHDT and CDR2 is YYEEEE in the germline V gene. The CDR3 has 15 amino acids. V was shortened by 0 bases and J by 3 bases, with 13 bases between the two germline ends.